This T cell receptor (beta chain) was recovered during a study of cytomegalovirus exposure and HLA in healthy donors. The study's findings and limits: The analysis excluded some indistinguishable V segments, including TRBV6-2 and TRBV6-3.

Germline V CDR1 and CDR2: MGHRA, YSYEKL. This CDR3 is 15 amino acids long. The ends were cut back, 0 bases at V and 7 bases at J, with 13 bases in the middle. In regard to this clone: The antigen remains undetermined.

Researchers ran the PCR with 60 Vbeta and 13 Jbeta primers. The method was immunoSEQ multiplex PCR; TCRdb's version includes in-frame clones alone and lacks a portion of them. Of fewer than 200,000 clones detected, roughly 87% appear once; the ten largest clones hold around 0.25%. The chain joins TRBV4-1 to TRBJ1-5; possible D gene TRBD1, 5 bases. Sequenced: PBMCs. This TCR came from a girl younger than two in good health and CMV-seronegative. DNA for the CDR3: TGCGCCAGCAGCCAAGATGGGCAGGGAAGCCAGCCCCAGCATTTT. Translated, it gives CASSQDGQGSQPQHF.